This is a list of T cell receptor beta chains from one sample in a study of cytomegalovirus exposure and HLA in healthy donors. Method: immunoSEQ multiplex PCR; TCRdb's copy keeps in-frame clones and lacks some. This table holds tens of thousands of clones, roughly two thirds found once. Sequencing was done on a sample of PBMCs. The receptors shown here come from a man aged 55 to 69 in good health and CMV-seropositive. The CDR3 runs from the conserved cysteine through the conserved F or W. Each record gives: clone size, V gene, J gene, D gene, CDR3 protein, CDR3 DNA. D genes are given only for firm matches. Some rows have no size entry. The others give once, few or many, or a class for an expanded clone.

NA	TRBV6-5	TRBJ1-1	NA	CASSYSRGGHNTEAFF	TGTGCCAGCAGTTACTCGAGGGGAGGTCACAACACTGAAGCTTTCTTT
once	TRBV11-2	TRBJ1-1	NA	CASSARRGTEAFF	TGTGCCAGCAGCGCCCGTAGGGGCACTGAAGCTTTCTTT
NA	TRBV19	TRBJ1-5	TRBD1	CATQGQNQPQHF	TGTGCCACTCAGGGACAGAATCAGCCCCAGCATTTT
few	TRBV5-1	TRBJ2-5	NA	CASSFGQGQETQYF	TGCGCCAGCAGCTTTGGCCAGGGGCAAGAGACCCAGTACTTC
NA	TRBV5-4	TRBJ2-7	TRBD1	CASSSTGPSEQYF	TGTGCCAGCAGCTCGACAGGGCCCTCCGAGCAGTACTTC
NA	TRBV20-1	TRBJ2-7	NA	CSARRGNEQYF	TGCAGTGCTAGAAGGGGTAACGAGCAGTACTTC
NA	TRBV6-5	TRBJ1-4	NA	CASSPPGGGNEKLFF	TGTGCCAGCAGTCCCCCGGGGGGGGGAAATGAAAAACTGTTTTTT
NA	TRBV27	TRBJ1-3	TRBD1	CASSPRTGSVDTIYF	TGTGCCAGCAGTCCCCGGACAGGGTCGGTGGACACCATATATTTT
NA	TRBV2	TRBJ1-1	TRBD1	CASSELRGLAEAFF	TGTGCCAGCAGTGAATTAAGGGGGCTCGCTGAAGCTTTCTTT
NA	TRBV27	TRBJ2-7	TRBD2	CASSLGTSSEQYF	TGTGCCAGCAGTTTAGGGACTAGTAGCGAGCAGTACTTC
NA	TRBV5-4	TRBJ2-7	NA	CASSLEGQGRTYEQYF	TGTGCCAGCAGCTTGGAAGGGCAGGGGCGTACCTACGAGCAGTACTTC
NA	TRBV19	TRBJ2-7	TRBD1	CASSPGQGSGSYEQYF	TGTGCCAGTAGCCCGGGACAGGGGTCCGGTTCCTACGAGCAGTACTTC
once	TRBV27	TRBJ1-6	NA	CASSLSWRSNSPLHF	TGTGCCAGCAGTTTATCGTGGCGGAGTAATTCACCCCTCCACTTT
NA	TRBV19	TRBJ2-1	NA	CASSRTLVVEQFF	TGTGCCAGTAGTCGGACTCTAGTGGTTGAGCAGTTCTTC
NA	TRBV11-2	TRBJ2-5	NA	CASSLDGGGRETQYF	TGTGCCAGCAGCTTAGACGGAGGTGGTCGGGAGACCCAGTACTTC
NA	TRBV7-9	TRBJ1-1	NA	CASSLGLGRLTEAFF	TGTGCCAGCAGCTTAGGGCTCGGGAGACTCACTGAAGCTTTCTTT
NA	TRBV11-2	TRBJ2-5	NA	CASSLNRGLGETQYF	TGTGCCAGCAGCTTAAATAGGGGCTTGGGAGAGACCCAGTACTTC
NA	TRBV19	TRBJ1-5	TRBD1	CASSSGTGLYSNQPQHF	TGTGCCAGTAGTTCCGGGACAGGCCTCTATAGCAATCAGCCCCAGCATTTT
NA	TRBV29-1	TRBJ2-2	TRBD1	CSVAGGTGELFF	TGCAGCGTTGCAGGGGGCACCGGGGAGCTGTTTTTT
NA	TRBV11-2	TRBJ2-2	TRBD2	CASRNPGLAYTGELFF	TGTGCCAGCAGAAATCCGGGACTAGCGTATACCGGGGAGCTGTTTTTT
NA	TRBV28	TRBJ2-5	TRBD2	CASSSMTSGAQETQYF	TGTGCCAGCAGTTCTATGACTAGCGGGGCCCAAGAGACCCAGTACTTC
NA	TRBV19	TRBJ2-7	TRBD1	CASGHQGAREQYF	TGTGCCAGCGGGCATCAGGGGGCTCGGGAGCAGTACTTC
NA	TRBV9	TRBJ2-7	TRBD1	CASSNADRRSYEQYF	TGTGCCAGCAGCAACGCGGACAGGAGGTCCTACGAGCAGTACTTC
NA	TRBV5-1	TRBJ2-1	TRBD2	CASSLGVAGGVNEQFF	TGCGCCAGCAGCTTGGGAGTAGCGGGAGGGGTCAATGAGCAGTTCTTC
NA	TRBV29-1	TRBJ2-2	TRBD2	CSVLLWRESNTGELFF	TGCAGCGTTTTACTTTGGCGGGAGAGTAACACCGGGGAGCTGTTTTTT
NA	TRBV7-2	TRBJ1-2	NA	CASSSGAFEGYTF	TGTGCCAGCAGCAGTGGGGCCTTCGAGGGCTACACCTTC
few	TRBV7-2	TRBJ2-7	TRBD2	CASSLGLAVTYEQYF	TGTGCCAGCAGCTTAGGACTAGCGGTGACCTACGAGCAGTACTTC
once	TRBV18	TRBJ2-1	NA	CASSPGHSQNSYNEQFF	TGTGCCAGCTCACCTGGTCACAGTCAAAATTCCTACAATGAGCAGTTCTTC
NA	TRBV7-9	TRBJ1-3	NA	CASSPSSGNTIYF	TGTGCCAGCAGCCCGAGCTCTGGAAACACCATATATTTT
NA	TRBV9	TRBJ2-1	NA	CASSVGRADNEQFF	TGTGCCAGCAGCGTTGGGCGGGCCGATAATGAGCAGTTCTTC
few	TRBV6-5	TRBJ2-2	NA	CASRWGDGATGELFF	TGTGCCAGCCGATGGGGGGACGGGGCCACCGGGGAGCTGTTTTTT
NA	TRBV15	TRBJ2-3	NA	CATSRDTSGIIASTDTQYF	TGTGCCACCAGCAGAGATACGTCCGGGATTATAGCCAGCACAGATACGCAGTATTTT
few	TRBV11-2	TRBJ1-5	NA	CASSRSGGNQPQHF	TGTGCCAGCAGCCGGTCGGGAGGCAATCAGCCCCAGCATTTT
NA	TRBV6-6	TRBJ1-1	TRBD1	CASSYQGANTEAFF	TGTGCCAGCAGTTATCAGGGGGCGAACACTGAAGCTTTCTTT
NA	TRBV9	TRBJ2-7	TRBD2	CASSLAPGLAGDEQYF	TGTGCCAGCAGTCTTGCCCCGGGACTAGCGGGAGACGAGCAGTACTTC
few	TRBV27	TRBJ2-3	NA	CASSLSRGSGTDTQYF	TGTGCCAGCAGTTTATCACGGGGGAGTGGCACAGATACGCAGTATTTT
few	TRBV10-3	TRBJ1-4	NA	CATSPGRVINEKLFF	TGTGCCACCTCCCCCGGGCGGGTTATTAATGAAAAACTGTTTTTT
few	TRBV4-3	TRBJ1-1	NA	CASSQTPTGGTEAFF	TGCGCCAGCAGCCAGACTCCCACCGGGGGCACTGAAGCTTTCTTT
NA	TRBV6-5	TRBJ1-1	NA	CASSWGGPSTEAFF	TGTGCCAGCAGTTGGGGAGGCCCGAGCACTGAAGCTTTCTTT
NA	TRBV7-8	TRBJ2-7	TRBD1	CASRPGQSFYEQYF	TGTGCCAGCAGGCCGGGACAGTCTTTCTACGAGCAGTACTTC
NA	TRBV4-2	TRBJ2-5	TRBD1	CASSQETGDGQQYF	TGTGCCAGCAGCCAAGAGACAGGGGATGGGCAGCAGTACTTC
NA	TRBV2	TRBJ1-2	TRBD1	CASSIQGDRYGYTF	TGTGCCAGCAGTATTCAGGGGGACCGCTATGGCTACACCTTC
NA	TRBV5-4	TRBJ1-1	NA	CASSFWEQGFALEAFF	TGTGCCAGCAGCTTTTGGGAACAGGGATTCGCGTTAGAAGCTTTCTTT
NA	TRBV4-2	TRBJ2-3	TRBD2	CASSQDISGGGSTDTQYF	TGTGCCAGCAGCCAAGATATCAGCGGGGGGGGTAGCACAGATACGCAGTATTTT
NA	TRBV11-1	TRBJ2-7	NA	CASSPWANSYEQYF	TGTGCCAGCAGCCCCTGGGCGAATAGCTACGAGCAGTACTTC
NA	TRBV6-5	TRBJ2-7	TRBD2	CASSRSGTGNEQYF	TGTGCCAGCAGTCGTAGCGGGACCGGAAACGAGCAGTACTTC
NA	TRBV2	TRBJ2-5	TRBD2	CASRRGGETQYF	TGTGCCAGCAGGCGGGGGGGGGAGACCCAGTACTTC
NA	TRBV18	TRBJ2-7	NA	CASSEDQGPLYEQYF	TGTGCCAGCTCGGAAGACCAGGGGCCGCTATACGAGCAGTACTTC
NA	TRBV4-2	TRBJ1-5	NA	CASSQDGGNQPQHF	TGTGCCAGCAGCCAAGATGGAGGGAATCAGCCCCAGCATTTT
NA	TRBV18	TRBJ2-7	TRBD1	CASSPPAGGQSGEQYF	TGTGCCAGCTCACCACCAGCAGGGGGCCAAAGTGGGGAGCAGTACTTC
once	TRBV6-5	TRBJ2-7	TRBD1	CASRFSRGSYEQYF	TGTGCCAGCAGGTTCTCCAGGGGGTCCTACGAGCAGTACTTC
NA	TRBV6-5	TRBJ2-3	NA	CASSGTSLGDTQYF	TGTGCCAGCAGTGGGACTTCCCTGGGGGATACGCAGTATTTT
NA	TRBV6-5	TRBJ1-5	TRBD1	CASSGPGGRQPQHF	TGTGCCAGCAGTGGTCCAGGGGGTAGGCAGCCCCAGCATTTT
once	TRBV7-2	TRBJ1-1	NA	CASSPQSQGTEAFF	TGTGCCAGCAGCCCCCAGTCTCAGGGAACTGAAGCTTTCTTT
NA	TRBV19	TRBJ1-5	NA	CASSIESTGFWEPQHF	TGTGCCAGTAGTATAGAATCGACCGGGTTTTGGGAGCCCCAGCATTTT
NA	TRBV13	TRBJ2-3	TRBD2	CASSSPGLAVPSTDTQYF	TGTGCCAGCAGCTCCCCGGGACTAGCGGTACCCAGCACAGATACGCAGTATTTT
few	TRBV2	TRBJ2-1	NA	CASSVQGRGFYNEQFF	TGTGCCAGCAGTGTCCAGGGCAGGGGATTTTACAATGAGCAGTTCTTC